These 23 T cell receptor beta chains came from one sample sequenced in a study of a mutant IDH1 vaccine in newly diagnosed glioma. These receptors' antigens are unknown. Time point of the sample: week 11, during vaccination. Doses of 300 ug of mutant IDH1 20-mer peptide were given with topical imiquimod. The assay was immunoSEQ multiplex PCR, and TCRdb's table has in-frame clones only and misses some. The repertoire holds more than 50,000 clones, with about 80% as singletons. The sequencing used PBMCs, collected from a glioma patient whose treatment included an IDH1 peptide vaccine. These receptors were obtained from a middle-aged man with glioma.

V and J are TRBV18 and TRBJ1-1; D not resolved. The germline gives CDR1 KGHSH, CDR2 LQKENI. There are 15 residues in the CDR3. Trimming removed 2 bases from V and 1 base from J, with 11 bases in between. The CDR3 loop is CASSPAYGWNTEAFF. DNA of the CDR3: TGTGCCAGCTCACCAGCCTACGGTTGGAACACTGAAGCTTTCTTT. Supplemented by reference TRBV18 and TRBJ1-1, the full variable domain reads NAGVMQNPRHLVRRRGQEARLRCSPMKGHSHVYWYRQLPEEGLKFMVYLQKENIIDESGMPKERFSAEFPKEGPSILRIQQVVRGDSAAYFCASSPAYGWNTEAFFGQGTRLTVV.

The chain links TRBV13 to TRBJ2-5, with 9 nucleotides matching TRBD1. The germline gives CDR1 PRHDT, CDR2 FYEKMQ (reference sequence). J was trimmed by 7 bases and V by 3 bases; bases with no gene match: 3. The CDR3 totals 13 residues. The CDR3: CASSFRTGVTQYF. The CDR3 DNA is TGTGCCAGCAGCTTCAGGACAGGGGTGACCCAGTACTTC.

The chain joins TRBV19 to TRBJ2-1; D is ambiguous. Trimming took off 7 bases at V and 6 bases at J, with 13 bases between the two ends. The CDR3 length is 13 residues. The V gene's germline CDR1 is LNHDA and CDR2 SQIVND (reference sequence). CDR3: CASKTPPSNEQFF. CDR3 in DNA: TGTGCCAGTAAGACTCCACCCAGCAATGAGCAGTTCTTC.

This chain links TRBV4-1 with TRBJ2-3; D not certain. V gave up 4 bases and J gave up 2 bases, with 10 bases separating them. Germline-derived CDR1 and CDR2 are MGHRA and YSYEKL. The CDR3 contains 14 residues. CDR3 loop: CASSLRLDTDTQYF. The CDR3 DNA reads TGCGCCAGCAGCCTCCGACTTGACACAGATACGCAGTATTTT.

The rearrangement uses TRBV19 and TRBJ1-4, with D perhaps matching TRBD1 (6 bases). CDR1 and CDR2 (germline): LNHDA, SQIVND (reference sequence). The V end was cut by 7 bases, the J end by 7 bases, with 16 bases between. The CDR3 consists of 14 residues. The CDR3 reads CASTPMRGIEKLFF. CDR3 coding DNA: TGTGCCAGTACCCCTATGAGGGGGATTGAAAAACTGTTTTTT.

This clone is a singleton in its sample. The V and J genes are TRBV7-2 and TRBJ1-1; TRBD1 is a possible D gene (5 bases). V shed 7 bases and J shed 2 bases, with 20 bases lying between them. CDR3 length: 16 residues. Per the germline V gene, CDR1 is SGHTA and CDR2 is FQGNSA. CDR3 amino acids: CASIWGGYSLNTEAFF. The CDR3 coding sequence is TGTGCCAGCATCTGGGGGGGGTATAGCCTTAACACTGAAGCTTTCTTT. The complete variable domain, with remaining parts taken from reference TRBV7-2 and TRBJ1-1, reads GAGVSQSPSNKVTEKGKDVELRCDPISGHTALYWYRQSLGQGLEFLIYFQGNSAPDKSGLPSDRFSAERTGGSVSTLTIQRTQQEDSAVYLCASIWGGYSLNTEAFFGQGTRLTVV.

For this clone: The germline gene is not matched at one end of the junction; a read error may be the cause. This chain joins TRBV27 and TRBJ2-2, with D perhaps assigned TRBD1 or TRBD2 (6 bases each). The CDR3 length is 17 residues. Germline assignment: CDR1 MNHEY and CDR2 SMNVEV (reference sequence). CDR3 region: CASSRGHHRAKTGELFF. CDR3 bases: TGTGCCAGCAGCCGGGGGCATCACAGGGCGAAGACCGGGGAGCTGTTTTTT.

This rearrangement joins TRBV18 to TRBJ1-2, with 7 bases lining up with TRBD1. In germline, CDR1 is KGHSH, CDR2 LQKENI. The V segment lost 2 bases and the J segment 8 bases; nucleotides outside the gene matches: 8. This CDR3 spans 14 amino acids. The CDR3 DNA sequence: TGTGCCAGCTCACCAGACAGGGATCGAACGGGCTACACCTTC. It encodes CASSPDRDRTGYTF. Using reference TRBV18 and TRBJ1-2 for the parts outside the CDR3, the full variable domain is NAGVMQNPRHLVRRRGQEARLRCSPMKGHSHVYWYRQLPEEGLKFMVYLQKENIIDESGMPKERFSAEFPKEGPSILRIQQVVRGDSAAYFCASSPDRDRTGYTFGSGTRLTVV.

V is TRBV30 and J is TRBJ1-6, with TRBD1 as a possible D gene (5 bases). The CDR3 sequence is 15 residues long. The V and J ends lost 4 bases and 7 bases respectively, with 17 bases between them. Germline assignment: CDR1 GTSNPN and CDR2 SVGIG (reference sequence). CDR3 coding DNA: TGTGCCTGGAATCAGAGGGGTGATGAAAATTCACCCCTCCACTTT. Translated, it gives CAWNQRGDENSPLHF.

This chain uses TRBV6-5 with TRBJ1-2; 10 positions match TRBD1. The germline CDR1 and CDR2 sequences are MNHEY and SVGAGI. With V trimmed by 4 bases and J by 2 bases, 1 base remained unmatched. This CDR3 contains 14 residues. The CDR3: CASSSGQGNYGYTF. CDR3 coding DNA: TGTGCCAGCAGTTCGGGACAGGGGAACTATGGCTACACCTTC.

This chain's CDR3 is CASRGQGNEKLFF. CDR3 sequence (DNA): TGTGCCAGCCGTGGACAGGGAAATGAAAAACTGTTTTTT. V usage is TRBV6-6 and J usage is TRBJ1-4, with 8 bases that match TRBD1. Per the germline V gene, CDR1 is MNHNY and CDR2 is SVGAGI (reference sequence). This CDR3 has 13 residues. V dropped 8 bases and J dropped 5; count of bases not matched to a gene: 4.

The rearrangement joins TRBV5-1 to TRBJ2-7; TRBD1 is a possible D gene (6 bases). Germline CDR1 and CDR2: SGHRS and YFSETQ. V was trimmed by 5 bases and J by 6 bases, leaving 15 bases between them. This CDR3 has 13 residues. Written as DNA, the CDR3 is TGCGCCAGCAGTCCTACAGGGATATTCGAGCAGTACTTC. It translates to CASSPTGIFEQYF.

The rearrangement joins TRBV30 to TRBJ1-1, with no clear D. CDR3 size: 14 residues. The germline V and J ends were trimmed by 3 bases and 6 bases, with 17 bases remaining between them. From germline, CDR1 is GTSNPN and CDR2 SVGIG (reference sequence). The CDR3 region is CAWSRKHGLAEAFF. CDR3 nucleotides: TGTGCCTGGAGCCGAAAACATGGACTCGCTGAAGCTTTCTTT.

This chain links TRBV9 with TRBJ1-3; D might be TRBD1 (5 bases). The germline V and J ends were trimmed by 2 bases and 7 bases, with 13 bases remaining between them. Looked up from germline, CDR1 is SGDLS and CDR2 is YYNGEE. There are 14 residues in the CDR3. CDR3 coding DNA: TGTGCCAGCAGCGTCGGTTCAGGGAGGAACACCATATATTTT. This gives the protein CASSVGSGRNTIYF.

About this clone: Other DNA sequences of this sample code for an identical CDR3. The genes are TRBV11-3 and TRBJ2-5; D tentatively reads TRBD1 or TRBD2 (6 bases each). Trimming pared 11 bases from V and 4 bases from J, leaving 17 bases between. The CDR3 contains 13 residues. The germline gives CDR1 SGHNT, CDR2 YENEEA. For the CDR3, the DNA is TGTGCCTCAAGTAAACAGGGAGGAGAGACCCAGTACTTC. Protein product: CASSKQGGETQYF.

This sequence joins TRBV7-8 and TRBJ1-4, with 8 bases that match TRBD1. The ends lost 2 bases at V and 8 bases at J; junction bases unmatched: 7. CDR1 and CDR2 (germline): SGHVS, FQNEAQ. This CDR3 has 15 amino acids. The DNA for the CDR3 is TGTGCCAGCAGCTTAAGGACAGGGCGAGGGGAAAAACTGTTTTTT. This encodes CASSLRTGRGEKLFF.

The CDR3 DNA reads as TGTGCCAGCTCACCACCCGTAGCGGCCGAGCAGTACTTC. Its protein product is CASSPPVAAEQYF. The rearrangement links TRBV18 to TRBJ2-7, with D possibly being TRBD2 (6 bases). The CDR3 contains 13 residues. V shed 0 bases and J shed 6 bases, with 9 bases lying between them. CDR1 KGHSH and CDR2 LQKENI come from the germline V gene. The whole variable domain, remainder taken from reference TRBV18 and TRBJ2-7, is NAGVMQNPRHLVRRRGQEARLRCSPMKGHSHVYWYRQLPEEGLKFMVYLQKENIIDESGMPKERFSAEFPKEGPSILRIQQVVRGDSAAYFCASSPPVAAEQYFGPGTRLTVT.

This clone was seen just once. The V call is TRBV2, the J call TRBJ1-6; D unresolved. CDR3 size: 16 residues. CDR1 SNHLY and CDR2 FYNNEI come from the germline V gene. The V gene lost 7 bases and the J gene lost 0 bases, with 13 bases spanning the gap. CDR3: CASKGRPSSYNSPLHF. The CDR3 coding sequence is TGTGCCAGCAAGGGCAGACCTTCCTCCTATAATTCACCCCTCCACTTT.

V usage is TRBV4-3 and J usage is TRBJ1-5; D ambiguous. V was shortened by 1 base and J by 8 bases, with 12 bases between the two germline ends. The CDR3 sequence is 14 residues long. Germline loops: CDR1 LGHNA, CDR2 YSLEER. The CDR3 loop is CASSQGVGREPQHF. The CDR3 DNA sequence: TGCGCCAGCAGCCAAGGGGTGGGGAGGGAGCCCCAGCATTTT.

The rearrangement uses TRBV18 and TRBJ2-5; perhaps TRBD2 as D (5 bases). Per germline, CDR1 KGHSH and CDR2 LQKENI. The CDR3 extends over 14 amino acids. The ends were cut back, 6 bases at V and 5 bases at J, with 16 bases in the middle. CDR3 nucleotide sequence: TGTGCCAGCTCCCCCGGACTGAGTGGGGAGACCCAGTACTTC. Residues: CASSPGLSGETQYF.

This clone was observed once. The rearrangement joins TRBV10-3 to TRBJ2-3; 9 nucleotides align to TRBD2. This CDR3 region has 16 residues. Trimming cost V 6 bases and J 2 bases; bases outside gene matches: 9. The germline CDR1 and CDR2 sequences are ENHRY and SYGVKD. The CDR3 here is CAIRGAASGVTDTQYF. The CDR3 nucleotides are TGTGCCATCAGAGGGGCGGCTAGCGGGGTCACAGATACGCAGTATTTT.

This chain uses TRBV28 with TRBJ2-5; possible D gene TRBD1, 5 bases. The CDR3 contains 14 residues. Germline CDR1 MDHEN, CDR2 SYDVKM. The V gene lost 7 bases and the J gene lost 4 bases, with 16 bases spanning the gap. As DNA, the CDR3 is TGTGCCAGCAAGGGGCCAGAGTATCCAGAGACCCAGTACTTC. This translates into CASKGPEYPETQYF.

V is TRBV7-3 and J is TRBJ2-3; the match to TRBD2 covers 9 bases. Germline CDR1 and CDR2: SGHTA and FQGTGA. The junction had 7 bases not matched to a gene; V was cut back by 5 bases and J by 4 bases. The length of the CDR3 is 15 residues. This CDR3 is CASSRAGGGADTQYF. CDR3 nucleotides: TGTGCCAGCAGCCGAGCGGGGGGTGGCGCAGATACGCAGTATTTT.